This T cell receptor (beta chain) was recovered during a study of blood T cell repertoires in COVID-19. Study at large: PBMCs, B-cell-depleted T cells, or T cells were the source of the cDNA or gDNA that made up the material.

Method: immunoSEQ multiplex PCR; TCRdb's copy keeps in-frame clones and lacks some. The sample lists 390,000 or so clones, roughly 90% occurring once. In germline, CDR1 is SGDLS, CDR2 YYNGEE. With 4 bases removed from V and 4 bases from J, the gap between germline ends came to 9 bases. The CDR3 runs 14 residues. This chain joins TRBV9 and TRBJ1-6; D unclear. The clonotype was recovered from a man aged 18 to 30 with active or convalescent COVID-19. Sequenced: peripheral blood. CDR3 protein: CASSPPGYNSPLHF. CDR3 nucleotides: TGTGCCAGCAGCCCCCCGGGGTATAATTCACCCCTCCACTTT.